This T cell receptor (beta chain) was profiled in a study of PD-1 blockade in classical Hodgkin lymphoma. This clone rates as medium-sized. The data were produced by immunoSEQ multiplex PCR, yet TCRdb's version contains in-frame clones alone and is incomplete. The sample includes several thousand clones, 60% of them seen just once. The sample's time point: cycle 4 day 1 (C4D1), after less than 7 weeks of nivolumab. In every patient, relapse followed autologous stem cell transplantation, while exposure to brentuximab vedotin differed. Magnetic negative selection was used to purify CD8+ T cells from thawed PBMCs. The sample consisted of CD8+ T cells from blood, taken before the fourth cycle of nivolumab. The TCR sequence derives from a human donor with classical Hodgkin lymphoma.

The CDR3 here is CASSFSKRRYTEAFF. The CDR3 nucleotides are TGTGCCAGCAGTTTTTCGAAGAGGAGATACACTGAAGCTTTCTTT. V is TRBV28 and J is TRBJ1-1; unclear D gene. V was pared by 3 bases and J by 3 bases, with 14 bases between. This CDR3 has 15 residues. Germline loops: CDR1 MDHEN, CDR2 SYDVKM.